The 5 T cell receptor beta chains reported below all come from one sample, sequenced in a study of blood T cell repertoires in COVID-19. Profiling relied on immunoSEQ multiplex PCR, and the TCRdb table lists in-frame clones only, not all of them. Of some 150,000 clones listed, 75% to 85% were seen once; the top ten hold around 13%. The sequenced sample was peripheral blood. These receptors originate from a man aged 60 to 75 with active or convalescent COVID-19.

The J gene is TRBJ2-6, the V gene TRBV5-4; D uncertain. V was clipped by 2 bases and J by 5 bases, with 11 bases between them. Germline V CDR1 and CDR2: SGHNT, YYREEE (reference sequence). This CDR3 has 15 residues. DNA of the CDR3: TGTGCCAGCAGCTTCCCCATCGGTCGGGCCAACGTCCTGACTTTC. Translating it yields CASSFPIGRANVLTF.

The DNA for the CDR3 is TGTGCCAGCAGCTTAGCCCCGGTCTCCTACGAGCAGTACTTC. Amino acids: CASSLAPVSYEQYF. This chain uses TRBV11-2 with TRBJ2-7; D not certain. Looked up from germline, CDR1 is SGHAT and CDR2 is FQNNGV. The CDR3 loop spans 14 amino acids. V lost 1 base, J lost 0 bases, and 7 bases lay in between.

This rearrangement joins TRBV5-3 to TRBJ2-3; 12 nucleotides line up with TRBD2. TRBV5-3 falls under the ORF class, with uncertain function. The CDR3 runs to 18 residues. Trimming at V came to 4 bases and at J to 4 bases, leaving 13 bases not matched to a gene. The CDR3 region is CARSPDRMTSGSADTQYF. The CDR3 nucleotides are TGTGCCAGAAGCCCGGACCGGATGACTAGCGGGAGTGCAGATACGCAGTATTTT.

This clone was observed once. The J gene is TRBJ1-1, the V gene TRBV29-1; 8 bases map to TRBD1. The germline V gene has CDR1 SQVTM and CDR2 ANQGSEA. This CDR3 has 14 amino acids. V lost 6 bases to trimming and J lost 4 bases; unmatched junction nucleotides: 10. The CDR3 protein is CSVGTGGAATEAFF. DNA of the CDR3: TGCAGCGTGGGTACAGGGGGGGCGGCCACTGAAGCTTTCTTT.

J is TRBJ2-3 and V is TRBV5-1; 8 bases fit TRBD1. Germline CDR1 is SGHRS and CDR2 is YFSETQ. The CDR3 loop spans 19 amino acids. V gave up 5 bases and J gave up 2 bases; unmatched junction bases: 19. The CDR3 loop is CASSPVDGGQALLTDTQYF. In DNA, the CDR3 is TGCGCCAGCAGTCCCGTTGACGGGGGACAGGCATTGCTCACAGATACGCAGTATTTT. The entire variable domain, with the rest obtained from reference TRBV5-1 and TRBJ2-3, is as follows: KAGVTQTPRYLIKTRGQQVTLSCSPISGHRSVSWYQQTPGQGLQFLFEYFSETQRNKGNFPGRFSGRQFSNSRSEMNVSTLELGDSALYLCASSPVDGGQALLTDTQYFGPGTRLTVL.